Following are 29 T cell receptor beta chains from one sample sequenced in a study of T-cell memory formation after mild COVID-19. MiXCR was run by TCRdb on the 5' RACE reads, yielding one entry per CDR3 protein. The sample holds 300,000 to 400,000 distinct CDR3 sequences, 25% to 30% seen once. Specimen: PBMCs or a T cell subset sorted from them (not recorded which). These receptor sequences come from an adult woman who had mild COVID-19 (a few samples of this study predate the infection). Cell type and time point are not known.

This clonotype showed up just a few times. The chain combines TRBV5-1 with TRBJ2-1; 13 bases fit TRBD2. The CDR3 runs 17 residues. Germline V CDR1 and CDR2: SGHRS, YFSETQ. Losses at the gene ends were 3 bases for V and 7 bases for J; bases not matched to a gene: 10. In nucleotides, the CDR3 is TGCGCCAGCAGCTGGACTAGCGGGAGCCCAACGGGGAATGAGCAGTTCTTC. As protein: CASSWTSGSPTGNEQFF.

This clonotype was found a few times. The chain couples TRBV5-1 to TRBJ2-3; 7 nucleotides align to TRBD2. The CDR3 is 14 residues long. V lost 8 bases, J lost 4 bases, and 10 bases stayed unmatched. Looked up from germline, CDR1 is SGHRS and CDR2 is YFSETQ. CDR3 nucleotides: TGCGCCAGTAACGGGGGGACGGGCCCAGATACGCAGTATTTT. Amino acids: CASNGGTGPDTQYF.

This clonotype appeared many times. The rearrangement joins TRBV7-2 to TRBJ2-1, with D hard to call. This CDR3 comprises 15 residues. The germline V and J ends were trimmed by 1 base and 2 bases, with 9 bases remaining between them. Germline V CDR1 and CDR2: SGHTA, FQGNSA. CDR3 nucleotide sequence: TGTGCCAGCAGCTTAGGCTATAAGACCTACAATGAGCAGTTCTTC. Translated, it gives CASSLGYKTYNEQFF.

This chain connects TRBV12-3 or TRBV12-4 to TRBJ2-1; TRBD2 might be the D (7 bases). The CDR3 extends over 15 amino acids. The V gene lost 2 bases and the J gene lost 5 bases, with 13 bases spanning the gap. The CDR3: CASSLRGAKDNEQFF. The CDR3 region has the DNA TGTGCCAGCAGTTTACGGGGGGCTAAGGACAATGAGCAGTTCTTC.

CDR3 bases: TGTGCCAGCAGCCCTGGGTGGAGGGAAAAGGCAGGAAACACCATATATTTT. Amino acids: CASSPGWREKAGNTIYF. This chain connects TRBV12-3 or TRBV12-4 to TRBJ1-3; D unresolved. Trimming cost V 6 bases and J 4 bases, with 22 bases left between them. The CDR3 extends over 17 amino acids.

This clonotype came up a few times. The chain links TRBV24-1 to TRBJ2-1; no clear D. This CDR3 is 16 amino acids long. Trimming cost V 4 bases and J 3 bases, with 15 bases left between them. Per germline, CDR1 KGHDR and CDR2 SFDVKD. The CDR3 DNA follows: TGTGCCACCAGTGAGTCCCCGGCAGCTAACTACAATGAGCAGTTCTTC. Protein product: CATSESPAANYNEQFF.

A few counts support this clonotype. V gene TRBV5-1 combines with J gene TRBJ2-1; TRBD2 matches 13 bases. Germline CDR1 and CDR2: SGHRS and YFSETQ. The CDR3 has 16 amino acids. With 4 bases clipped from V and 9 bases from J, the junction kept 10 bases outside the gene matches. The CDR3 region is CASSGAGTSGNREQFF. DNA for the CDR3: TGCGCCAGCAGCGGCGCCGGGACTAGCGGGAATCGTGAGCAGTTCTTC.

J is TRBJ2-5 and V is TRBV5-6, with D tentatively TRBD2 (6 bases). The germline V and J ends were trimmed by 5 bases and 3 bases, with 17 bases remaining between them. Germline V gene lookup returns CDR1 SGHDT and CDR2 YYEEEE. This CDR3 contains 15 residues. This chain's CDR3 is CASSPPWGDEETQYF. CDR3 nucleotide sequence: TGTGCCAGCAGTCCGCCGTGGGGGGATGAAGAGACCCAGTACTTC.

The table lists this clonotype with many counts. V is TRBV24-1 and J is TRBJ1-5, with 8 nucleotides matching TRBD1. In germline, CDR1 is KGHDR, CDR2 SFDVKD. The CDR3 contains 15 residues. The V segment lost 2 bases and the J segment 9 bases; nucleotides outside the gene matches: 8. The CDR3 DNA sequence: TGTGCCACCAGTGATTCGCGACAGGGGTGGGGGCCCCAGCATTTT. This gives the protein CATSDSRQGWGPQHF.

The chain is built from TRBV28 and TRBJ2-3; D might be TRBD2 (6 bases). Germline V gene data show CDR1 as MDHEN and CDR2 as SYDVKM. V was clipped by 3 bases and J by 4 bases, with 11 bases between them. This CDR3 contains 14 residues. DNA for the CDR3: TGTGCCAGCAGTTTCACCGGAGGGCCAGATACGCAGTATTTT. Its translation is CASSFTGGPDTQYF.

This clonotype was detected only a few times. This chain connects TRBV10-3 to TRBJ2-7; D gene unclear. This CDR3 is 13 amino acids long. V shed 7 bases and J shed 3 bases, with 13 bases lying between them. Germline V CDR1 and CDR2: ENHRY, SYGVKD. Here the CDR3 DNA reads TGTGCCATCAAAGCCGCCAACAACTACGAGCAGTACTTC. Encoded protein: CAIKAANNYEQYF.

V is TRBV4-3 and J is TRBJ2-1; D ambiguous. CDR3 size: 19 residues. V was clipped by 0 bases and J by 5 bases, with 23 bases between them. Germline loops: CDR1 LGHNA, CDR2 YSLEER. Here the CDR3 reads CASSQDPAPGATANNEQFF. In DNA, the CDR3 is TGCGCCAGCAGCCAAGATCCCGCTCCAGGCGCGACGGCCAACAATGAGCAGTTCTTC.

The chain recombines TRBV27 with TRBJ2-1; perhaps TRBD2 as D (6 bases). Germline CDR1 MNHEY, CDR2 SMNVEV (reference sequence). Trimming pared 7 bases from V and 2 bases from J, leaving 15 bases between. The CDR3 extends over 15 amino acids. CDR3 region: CASTPGSGTYNEQFF. CDR3 sequence (DNA): TGTGCCAGCACCCCTGGTAGCGGAACCTACAATGAGCAGTTCTTC.

V gene TRBV20-1 combines with J gene TRBJ2-7, with D unclear. Trimming took off 0 bases at V and 4 bases at J, with 10 bases between the two ends. Germline values: CDR1 DFQATT, CDR2 SNEGSKA (reference sequence). The CDR3 runs 13 residues. The DNA for the CDR3 is TGCAGTGCTAGAGATTCAGCCTGGTACGAGCAGTACTTC. This codes for CSARDSAWYEQYF.

This chain uses TRBV18 with TRBJ1-6; D ambiguous. Germline loops: CDR1 KGHSH, CDR2 LQKENI. Trimming shortened V by 4 bases and J by 8 bases, and 12 bases separated the two germline ends. The CDR3 loop spans 14 amino acids. This CDR3 is CASSQGEAHSPLHF. The CDR3 DNA reads as TGTGCCAGCTCACAGGGTGAGGCCCATTCACCCCTCCACTTT.

The chain links TRBV4-3 to TRBJ2-5; TRBD2 matches at 10 bases. CDR1 is LGHNA, CDR2 YSLEER, per germline. This CDR3 has 16 residues. V lost 0 bases to trimming and J lost 3 bases; unmatched junction nucleotides: 4. CDR3 protein: CASSQDNGTSEETQYF. CDR3 nucleotides: TGCGCCAGCAGCCAAGATAATGGGACTAGCGAAGAGACCCAGTACTTC.

The chain links TRBV20-1 to TRBJ1-1; D uncertain. Germline-derived CDR1 and CDR2 are DFQATT and SNEGSKA (reference sequence). The CDR3 is 11 amino acids. Trimming pared 6 bases from V and 1 base from J, leaving 6 bases between. CDR3 nucleotides: TGCAGTGCCGTGCGGAACACTGAAGCTTTCTTT. The encoded protein is CSAVRNTEAFF.

V is TRBV27 and J is TRBJ1-5, with a possible D match to TRBD1 (6 bases). The germline gives CDR1 MNHEY, CDR2 SMNVEV (reference sequence). Trimming left V 3 bases short and J 1 base short, with 10 bases between. This CDR3 region has 15 residues. DNA of the CDR3: TGTGCCAGCAGTTTTGACAGGCTCAGCAATCAGCCCCAGCATTTT. Encoded protein: CASSFDRLSNQPQHF.

J is TRBJ1-6 and V is TRBV6-1, with a possible D match to TRBD1 (5 bases). The CDR3 consists of 14 residues. CDR1 is MNHNS and CDR2 is SASEGT in the germline V gene. Between the trimmed V and J ends, which lost 6 bases and 0 bases, there was a span of 6 bases. CDR3 sequence: CASRQGSYNSPLHF. The CDR3 nucleotides are TGTGCCAGCAGGCAGGGCTCCTATAATTCACCCCTCCACTTT.

The chain carries TRBV9 and TRBJ1-1, with a tentative D call TRBD1 (6 bases). Deletions cut 0 bases from V and 1 base from J, with 10 bases between. This CDR3 contains 15 residues. From germline, CDR1 is SGDLS and CDR2 YYNGEE. The CDR3 loop reads CASSVELGANTEAFF. DNA of the CDR3: TGTGCCAGCAGCGTAGAGCTGGGGGCGAACACTGAAGCTTTCTTT.

With regard to this clonotype: The junction departs from the called germline gene at one end, perhaps through a read error. The chain joins TRBV20-1 to TRBJ1-4, with D hard to call. This CDR3 has 13 residues. The germline V gene has CDR1 DFQATT and CDR2 SNEGSKA (reference sequence). DNA of the CDR3: TGCAGTGTTAGAGGTGGCGCCTTTGAAAAACTGTTTTTT. Residues: CSVRGGAFEKLFF.

This clonotype was counted between two and nine times. This chain connects TRBV5-1 to TRBJ2-2; the D gene is possibly TRBD2 (5 bases). CDR1 is SGHRS and CDR2 is YFSETQ in the germline V gene. V was clipped by 0 bases and J by 7 bases, with 16 bases between them. CDR3 length: 16 residues. The CDR3 nucleotides read TGCGCCAGCAGCTTGGAGGTCACTAGTTATGGCGGGGAGCTGTTTTTT. It yields the protein CASSLEVTSYGGELFF.

This chain links TRBV5-1 with TRBJ2-7, with 9 bases fitting TRBD1. Germline V CDR1 and CDR2: SGHRS, YFSETQ. The CDR3 runs 13 residues. V shed 4 bases and J 6 bases; nucleotides not matched to a gene: 5. The CDR3 here is CASSPGQGGEQYF. The CDR3 coding sequence is TGCGCCAGCAGCCCGGGACAGGGAGGCGAGCAGTACTTC.

This clonotype was seen a few times. The CDR3 reads CASSEGVGGMNTEAFF. The CDR3 DNA reads as TGTGCCAGCAGCGAGGGGGTCGGAGGTATGAACACTGAAGCTTTCTTT. The J gene is TRBJ1-1, the V gene TRBV5-5; weak D call: TRBD1 (6 bases). The CDR3 is 16 amino acids. Germline V CDR1 and CDR2: SGHKS, YYEKEE (reference sequence). V shed 4 bases and J shed 0 bases, with 16 bases lying between them.

This clonotype has ten or more counts. The chain joins TRBV12-3 or TRBV12-4 to TRBJ2-7; 13 bases are shared with TRBD2. The CDR3 runs to 18 residues. The V and J ends lost 6 bases and 0 bases, in that order; junction bases with no gene match: 11. The CDR3 loop reads CASSLRTSGRGPSYEQYF. The DNA of the CDR3 is TGTGCCAGCAGCTTACGGACTAGCGGGAGAGGCCCCTCCTACGAGCAGTACTTC.

The V and J genes are TRBV6-5 and TRBJ2-5, with 12 bases identical to TRBD1. The germline V gene has CDR1 MNHEY and CDR2 SVGAGI. CDR3 length: 15 residues. Losses at the gene ends were 2 bases for V and 6 bases for J; bases not matched to a gene: 4. CDR3 DNA: TGTGCCAGCAGTTACGGGACAGGGGGCTTGCAGACCCAGTACTTC. Protein product: CASSYGTGGLQTQYF.

The sample holds a few counts of this clonotype. The chain is built from TRBV7-8 and TRBJ2-1; D possibly corresponds to TRBD2 (6 bases). This CDR3 contains 17 residues. CDR1 and CDR2 from the germline V gene are SGHVS and FQNEAQ. Trimming stripped 1 base from V and 3 bases from J, with 16 bases between. The DNA of the CDR3 is TGTGCCAGCAGCTTAGGGTTGGGCGGGGTGAACTACAATGAGCAGTTCTTC. Its protein is CASSLGLGGVNYNEQFF.

This chain links TRBV20-1 with TRBJ2-3; D uncertain. V was clipped by 3 bases and J by 4 bases, with 11 bases between them. Germline loops: CDR1 DFQATT, CDR2 SNEGSKA (reference sequence). The CDR3 loop spans 13 amino acids. The CDR3 DNA follows: TGCAGTGCTAGTTACCGTGCCGCAGATACGCAGTATTTT. This translates into CSASYRAADTQYF.

The table lists this clonotype with a few counts. The chain uses TRBV7-8 and TRBJ2-1, with 12 bases matching TRBD2. Germline loops: CDR1 SGHVS, CDR2 FQNEAQ. The CDR3 is 15 amino acids. With 4 bases clipped from V and 6 bases from J, the junction kept 4 bases outside the gene matches. CDR3 in amino acids: CASSSGLAGSNEQFF. The DNA for the CDR3 is TGTGCCAGCAGCTCTGGACTAGCGGGATCCAATGAGCAGTTCTTC.